Presented here are 23 T cell receptor beta chains from one specimen sequenced in a study of blood T cell repertoires in COVID-19. The method was immunoSEQ multiplex PCR; TCRdb's version includes in-frame clones alone and lacks a portion of them. The table includes approximately 52,000 clones, approximately 92% detected once. The sequenced material came from peripheral blood. The receptors were gathered from a human donor with active COVID-19. The donor label of this sample is uncertain.

This chain connects TRBV27 to TRBJ1-1; D perhaps matches TRBD1 (6 bases). This CDR3 contains 14 residues. V gave up 3 bases and J gave up 4 bases, with 12 bases separating them. Germline loops: CDR1 MNHEY, CDR2 SMNVEV (reference sequence). DNA for the CDR3: TGTGCCAGCAGTTTCGGGGGGGCTGGCACTGAAGCTTTCTTT. It specifies CASSFGGAGTEAFF.

The V gene is TRBV29-1, the J gene TRBJ2-3; the match to TRBD1 covers 7 bases. There are 14 residues in the CDR3. Germline V lookup: CDR1 SQVTM, CDR2 ANQGSEA. CDR3 loop: CTAYGDRGTDTQYF. As DNA, the CDR3 is TGCACCGCCTACGGGGACAGAGGCACAGATACGCAGTATTTT.

The V call is TRBV6-5, the J call TRBJ2-7; perhaps TRBD2 as D (5 bases). Trimming took off 4 bases at V and 6 bases at J, with 10 bases between the two ends. CDR1 is MNHEY and CDR2 is SVGAGI in the germline V gene. The CDR3 runs to 12 residues. The DNA of the CDR3 is TGTGCCAGCAGTTTCCAAGAGGGCGAGCAGTACGTC. This gives the protein CASSFQEGEQYV.

This clone qualifies as medium-sized (0.01 to 0.1%). The rearrangement joins TRBV6-6 to TRBJ2-7; 9 nucleotides align to TRBD2. Germline lookup yields CDR1 MNHNY and CDR2 SVGAGI (reference sequence). The CDR3 contains 14 residues. The V segment lost 6 bases and the J segment 4 bases; nucleotides outside the gene matches: 7. The CDR3 sequence is CASRLSGRSYEQYF. The DNA of the CDR3 is TGTGCCAGCAGACTTAGCGGGAGATCGTACGAGCAGTACTTC.

The chain has TRBV2 and TRBJ2-7; no reliable D call. The CDR3 is 15 amino acids. Germline lookup yields CDR1 SNHLY and CDR2 FYNNEI. Trimming pared 1 base from V and 0 bases from J, leaving 10 bases between. This CDR3 is CASSEGSGNSYEQYF. The DNA for the CDR3 is TGTGCCAGCAGTGAAGGGTCAGGCAACTCCTACGAGCAGTACTTC.

The CDR3 DNA is TGTGCCAGTTCCTCAGCGGGAATTGGGAATGAGCAGTTCTTC. It translates to CASSSAGIGNEQFF. The chain carries TRBV19 and TRBJ2-1; 7 nucleotides line up with TRBD2. The CDR3 runs 14 residues. The germline V gene has CDR1 LNHDA and CDR2 SQIVND (reference sequence). The V segment lost 8 bases and the J segment 7 bases; nucleotides outside the gene matches: 11. Combining the CDR3 with reference TRBV19 and TRBJ2-1 gives the whole variable domain DGGITQSPKYLFRKEGQNVTLSCEQNLNHDAMYWYRQDPGQGLRLIYYSQIVNDFQKGDIAEGYSVSREKKESFPLTVTSAQKNPTAFYLCASSSAGIGNEQFFGPGTRLTVL.

The V gene is TRBV10-3, the J gene TRBJ2-7; D is undetermined. The CDR3 has 13 amino acids. V was clipped by 6 bases and J by 3 bases, with 12 bases between them. CDR1 is ENHRY, CDR2 SYGVKD, per germline. CDR3: CAIRPGSNYEQYV. The CDR3 bases are TGTGCCATCAGACCGGGTAGTAACTACGAGCAGTACGTC.

The rearrangement uses TRBV6-2 or TRBV6-3 and TRBJ1-3, with no clear D. This CDR3 region has 15 residues. Germline CDR1 MNHEY, CDR2 SVGEGT. V lost 4 bases and J lost 0, with 10 bases in between. The CDR3 reads CASSSSDYSGNTIYF. The CDR3 nucleotides read TGTGCCAGCAGTTCCTCGGACTACTCTGGAAACACCATATATTTT.

This rearrangement joins TRBV6-5 to TRBJ1-1; D remains ambiguous. Per the germline V gene, CDR1 is MNHEY and CDR2 is SVGAGI. This CDR3 comprises 12 residues. With 11 bases removed from V and 1 base from J, the gap between germline ends came to 11 bases. The DNA of the CDR3 is TGTGCCGCCGCGCGGGCGAACACTGAAGCTTTCTTT. This gives the protein CAAARANTEAFF.

This clone has only one observation. The V and J genes are TRBV5-1 and TRBJ2-1; 7 nucleotides line up with TRBD2. Germline V gives CDR1 SGHRS, CDR2 YFSETQ. The CDR3 has 15 residues. V lost 4 bases and J lost 3; bases outside the gene matches: 7. CDR3 amino acids: CASSTGLGVYNEQFF. In DNA, the CDR3 is TGCGCCAGCAGCACAGGACTAGGGGTCTACAATGAGCAGTTCTTC.

The chain links TRBV7-2 to TRBJ1-2; possible D gene TRBD1, 6 bases. This CDR3 has 17 amino acids. The V end was cut by 5 bases, the J end by 0 bases, with 19 bases between. CDR1 and CDR2 from the germline V gene are SGHTA and FQGNSA. This CDR3 reads CASSDPLQGSANYGYTF. The CDR3 bases are TGTGCCAGCAGCGATCCCCTACAGGGATCAGCTAACTATGGCTACACCTTC.

The rearrangement uses TRBV4-1 and TRBJ1-2; 9 nucleotides line up with TRBD1. The V and J ends lost 3 bases and 4 bases, in that order; junction bases with no gene match: 3. The V gene's germline CDR1 is MGHRA and CDR2 YSYEKL. There are 14 residues in the CDR3. The DNA of the CDR3 is TGCGCCAGCAGCCACGGGACAGGGACCTATGGCTACACCTTC. Translating gives CASSHGTGTYGYTF.

V is TRBV24-1 and J is TRBJ2-7; no firm D call. Germline loops: CDR1 KGHDR, CDR2 SFDVKD. This CDR3 comprises 10 residues. Trimming took 10 bases from V and 7 from J, leaving 10 bases between them. The CDR3 region is CATTVREQYV. CDR3 DNA: TGTGCCACGACTGTGAGGGAGCAGTACGTC.

The V and J genes are TRBV6-6 and TRBJ2-7, with TRBD1 identical over 7 bases. The CDR3 runs 12 residues. The germline V gene has CDR1 MNHNY and CDR2 SVGAGI (reference sequence). After removal of 11 bases from V and 6 bases from J, the junction contained 10 bases not matched to a gene. The CDR3 region has the DNA TGTGCCGCCTCTACAGGGGTTGGCGAGCAGTACGTC. It specifies CAASTGVGEQYV.

The chain couples TRBV27 to TRBJ2-1; 7 bases fit TRBD1. CDR1 is MNHEY, CDR2 SMNVEV, per germline (reference sequence). V lost 5 bases and J lost 4; bases outside the gene matches: 11. The CDR3 consists of 16 residues. CDR3 sequence: CASSPTTGSFYNEQFF. The CDR3 nucleotides read TGTGCCAGCAGTCCGACGACAGGGTCGTTTTACAATGAGCAGTTCTTC.

The chain joins TRBV24-1 to TRBJ2-4; possible D gene TRBD2, 5 bases. Trimming cost V 9 bases and J 4 bases, with 12 bases left between them. CDR3 size: 13 residues. CDR1 and CDR2 from the germline V gene are KGHDR and SFDVKD. The DNA of the CDR3 is TGTGCCACCTTACCGGAGGTAAAAAACATTCAGTACTTC. Protein sequence: CATLPEVKNIQYF.

The chain carries TRBV7-2 and TRBJ2-2; D uncertain. Germline CDR1 is SGHTA and CDR2 is FQGNSA. Trimming removed 5 bases from V and 6 bases from J, with 4 bases in between. The CDR3 loop spans 11 amino acids. CDR3 in amino acids: CASSPSGELFF. CDR3 DNA sequence: TGTGCCAGCAGCCCGTCCGGGGAGCTGTTTTTT.

J is TRBJ1-6 and V is TRBV5-1; a weak D match, TRBD1 (6 bases). V shed 6 bases and J shed 7 bases, with 11 bases lying between them. Germline loops: CDR1 SGHRS, CDR2 YFSETQ. The CDR3 consists of 13 residues. The CDR3 reads CASKGQLNSPLHF. DNA for the CDR3: TGCGCCAGCAAGGGACAATTAAATTCACCCCTCCACTTT.

The chain recombines TRBV4-3 with TRBJ2-1, with D possibly TRBD1 on 6 matching bases. V was trimmed by 3 bases and J by 4 bases, leaving 19 bases between them. The germline V gene has CDR1 LGHNA and CDR2 YSLEER. The length of the CDR3 is 17 residues. The CDR3 is CASSQGAGAPGYNEQFF. The CDR3 DNA sequence: TGCGCCAGCAGCCAGGGGGCAGGGGCTCCTGGGTACAATGAGCAGTTCTTC.

This sequence joins TRBV4-3 and TRBJ1-3, with no clear D. V was shortened by 1 base and J by 3 bases, with 13 bases between the two germline ends. Germline CDR1 LGHNA, CDR2 YSLEER. The CDR3 has 16 amino acids. CDR3 in DNA: TGCGCCAGCAGCCAAGCCCGGGAGGGCTTTGGAAACACCATATATTTT. Its translation is CASSQAREGFGNTIYF.

V gene TRBV7-9 combines with J gene TRBJ1-1; D gene uncertain. The V and J ends lost 6 bases and 3 bases respectively, with 5 bases between them. Germline V gene lookup returns CDR1 SEHNR and CDR2 FQNEAQ (reference sequence). This CDR3 contains 11 residues. The CDR3 region is CASRSDTEAFF. CDR3 nucleotide sequence: TGTGCCAGCAGGTCGGACACTGAAGCTTTCTTT.

This clone was detected only a few times. The J gene is TRBJ2-7, the V gene TRBV7-9, with D maybe TRBD1 (5 bases). V was pared by 1 base and J by 0 bases, with 10 bases between. Germline V CDR1 and CDR2: SEHNR, FQNEAQ (reference sequence). The CDR3 has 15 amino acids. The CDR3 DNA reads as TGTGCCAGCAGCTTAGGGGGCGCCACCTCCTACGAGCAGTACTTC. Amino acids: CASSLGGATSYEQYF. The entire variable domain, with the rest obtained from reference TRBV7-9 and TRBJ2-7, is as follows: DTGVSQNPRHKITKRGQNVTFRCDPISEHNRLYWYRQTLGQGPEFLTYFQNEAQLEKSRLLSDRFSAERPKGSFSTLEIQRTEQGDSAMYLCASSLGGATSYEQYFGPGTRLTVT.

This chain links TRBV3-1 (or the pseudogene TRBV3-2) with TRBJ2-3; 12 nucleotides match TRBD2. V lost 4 bases to trimming and J lost 1 base; unmatched junction nucleotides: 3. Germline V CDR1 and CDR2: LGHDT, YNNKEL (reference sequence). The CDR3 spans 16 residues. This CDR3 is CASSRRLAGGTDTQYF. The DNA of the CDR3 is TGTGCCAGCAGCCGACGACTAGCGGGAGGCACAGATACGCAGTATTTT.